The source of this T cell receptor beta chain is a study of blood T cell repertoires in COVID-19. With regard to this clone: Additional DNA sequences in this sample encode the identical CDR3.

Germline V gene sequence: CDR1 MRHNA, CDR2 SNTAGT. V trimming: 3 bases; J trimming: 1 base; junction bases outside the gene matches: 0. The CDR3 spans 14 residues. The table came from immunoSEQ multiplex PCR; TCRdb's copy has only in-frame clones and leaves some out. The sample gives over 150,000 clones, roughly 80% of which show up once; around 14% is in the top ten. The chain couples TRBV6-4 to TRBJ2-3; 8 nucleotides align to TRBD2. The TCR was taken from a man aged 18-30 years with active or convalescent COVID-19. Sequenced input: peripheral blood. The CDR3 DNA is TGTGCCAGCAGTGAAGCGGGGGGCACAGATACGCAGTATTTT. It encodes CASSEAGGTDTQYF.